What follows are 14 T cell receptor beta chains derived from one specimen sequenced in a study of blood T cells in healthy people across ages. Sample-barcoded 5' priming and a J-beta primer mix drove a second PCR of about 6 to 12 cycles. TCRdb re-derived calls from the 5' RACE reads in MiXCR, one entry per CDR3 protein. This table holds some 900,000 distinct CDR3 sequences, roughly 52% found once. Sample: blood. These receptor sequences come from a man aged 25 to 45 in good health.

The rearrangement links TRBV7-9 to TRBJ2-3, with D uncertain. Trimming pared 3 bases from V and 3 bases from J, leaving 10 bases between. In germline, CDR1 is SEHNR, CDR2 FQNEAQ (reference sequence). CDR3 size: 14 residues. CDR3 bases: TGTGCCAGCAGCTTTTCCCCGGGTACAGATACGCAGTATTTT. Protein sequence: CASSFSPGTDTQYF.

This clonotype was counted a few times. The CDR3 sequence: CATSRDSGGANEQFF. The DNA of the CDR3 is TGTGCCACCAGCAGAGATAGCGGGGGGGCCAATGAGCAGTTCTTC. The chain has TRBV15 and TRBJ2-1; 11 positions match TRBD2. The J segment lost 6 bases and the V segment lost 0 bases, leaving 1 base of the junction unmatched. Germline values: CDR1 LNHNV, CDR2 YYDKDF (reference sequence). There are 15 residues in the CDR3.

The genes are TRBV20-1 and TRBJ1-2; 10 bases are a match to TRBD1. CDR3 length: 14 amino acids. Germline trimming cut 0 bases from V and 3 bases from J; bases unmatched to any gene: 1. The V gene's germline CDR1 is DFQATT and CDR2 SNEGSKA (reference sequence). The CDR3 loop is CSAREDRGYYGYTF. The CDR3 DNA is TGCAGTGCTAGAGAGGACAGGGGGTACTATGGCTACACCTTC.

This chain joins TRBV11-1 and TRBJ1-1; 7 bases match TRBD1. V was clipped by 6 bases and J by 6 bases; unmatched bases: 13. The CDR3 has 15 amino acids. Germline-derived CDR1 and CDR2 are SGHAT and FQDESV (reference sequence). CDR3 nucleotide sequence: TGTGCCAGCAGGGCCGTAACAGGGGATCTAGCTGAAGCTTTCTTT. Protein: CASRAVTGDLAEAFF.

This clonotype was detected only a few times. The rearrangement links TRBV4-1 to TRBJ2-3, with D maybe TRBD2 (5 bases). CDR1 MGHRA and CDR2 YSYEKL come from the germline V gene. The CDR3 is 17 residues long. The ends were cut back, 1 base at V and 1 base at J, with 15 bases in the middle. CDR3 loop: CASSQAASREGTDTQYF. In DNA, the CDR3 is TGCGCCAGCAGCCAAGCGGCTAGCCGCGAGGGCACAGATACGCAGTATTTT.

The J gene is TRBJ2-3, the V gene TRBV12-3 or TRBV12-4; D is undetermined. The CDR3 has 15 amino acids. V shed 3 bases and J shed 0 bases, with 10 bases lying between them. CDR3 sequence reads: CASSFRTPSTDTQYF. The CDR3 DNA reads as TGTGCCAGCAGTTTCCGGACGCCAAGCACAGATACGCAGTATTTT.

The chain uses TRBV20-1 and TRBJ2-4; D is ambiguous. Trimming took off 0 bases at V and 3 bases at J, with 18 bases between the two ends. The CDR3 has 17 residues. Per germline, CDR1 DFQATT and CDR2 SNEGSKA (reference sequence). The CDR3 bases are TGCAGTGCTAGAGATAAGTCTAGGGAAACGGGCAAAAACATTCAGTACTTC. Translation: CSARDKSRETGKNIQYF.

This clonotype showed up just once. V is TRBV4-1 and J is TRBJ1-1, with 8 positions matching TRBD1. Trimming cost V 3 bases and J 1 base; bases outside gene matches: 13. Germline lookup yields CDR1 MGHRA and CDR2 YSYEKL. CDR3 length equals 18 residues. CDR3 in amino acids: CASSHSPGGPSSNTEAFF. CDR3 sequence (DNA): TGCGCCAGCAGCCACTCCCCAGGGGGCCCTTCTTCGAACACTGAAGCTTTCTTT.

The V call is TRBV29-1, the J call TRBJ1-2; D is unclear. Germline assignment: CDR1 SQVTM and CDR2 ANQGSEA. The CDR3 length is 11 residues. V was cut by 5 bases and J by 6 bases, with 10 bases left in between. DNA for the CDR3: TGCAGCGTTTGGCTCCTTAATGGCTACACCTTC. Protein sequence: CSVWLLNGYTF.

The gene calls are TRBV29-1 and TRBJ1-4; D remains ambiguous. The CDR3 loop spans 12 amino acids. Germline V lookup: CDR1 SQVTM, CDR2 ANQGSEA. The ends were cut back, 4 bases at V and 0 bases at J, with 3 bases in the middle. The CDR3 reads CSVAATNEKLFF. The CDR3 nucleotides read TGCAGCGTTGCAGCAACTAATGAAAAACTGTTTTTT.

This clonotype was detected only a few times. The chain links TRBV7-9 to TRBJ1-6; D not resolved. Germline V gives CDR1 SEHNR, CDR2 FQNEAQ (reference sequence). V lost 2 bases to trimming and J lost 10 bases, with 9 bases between them. This CDR3 contains 13 residues. The CDR3 is CASSLPGMSPLHF. The CDR3 nucleotides read TGTGCCAGCAGCTTACCCGGCATGTCACCCCTCCACTTT.

This clonotype was detected once. The chain recombines TRBV10-2 with TRBJ1-1, with 8 bases aligning to TRBD1. This CDR3 contains 11 residues. Germline-derived CDR1 and CDR2 are WSHSY and SAAADI. With 5 bases clipped from V and 11 bases from J, the junction kept 4 bases outside the gene matches. The CDR3 spells CASSQGQGAFF. Written as DNA, the CDR3 is TGCGCCAGCAGTCAAGGACAGGGCGCTTTCTTT.

The chain has TRBV6-5 and TRBJ2-3, with 7 bases identical to TRBD2. The CDR3 sequence is 16 residues long. The V gene's germline CDR1 is MNHEY and CDR2 SVGAGI. V shed 10 bases, J shed 0 bases, and the junction held 13 bases outside the gene matches. CDR3 residues: CATGAGVVSSTDTQYF. The CDR3 DNA is TGTGCCACCGGGGCGGGAGTAGTATCTAGCACAGATACGCAGTATTTT.

The rearrangement joins TRBV10-3 to TRBJ2-2, with 7 nucleotides matching TRBD1. Per germline, CDR1 ENHRY and CDR2 SYGVKD. After removal of 8 bases from V and 5 bases from J, the junction contained 5 bases not matched to a gene. The CDR3 length is 13 residues. The DNA of the CDR3 is TGTGCCATCGCAGACAGGGAAACCGGGGAGCTGTTTTTT. Translating gives CAIADRETGELFF.